Listed here is a single T cell receptor beta chain. What it binds is not known. The junction and the germline gene differ at one end; a read error may be behind it. The data derive from a study of tumor-infiltrating lymphocytes in primary liver carcinoma. Across the whole study: Staging of the tumors gave T1-T3 N0M0, with widths of roughly 4 to 11 cm. Study findings and constraints: The difference in top-250-clone fraction between tumors and blood was significant, favoring tumors (p = 0.039).

It was from about 19-30 mg of unsorted bulk tissue that RNA and DNA were co-extracted. Starting material of 450 to 500 ng total RNA yielded TCR beta cDNA via a constant-region primer. It was through three nested multiplex PCR rounds of slightly modified ARM-PCR that TCR beta libraries arose. Forward primers for TRBV1-TRBV30 and a C-beta reverse primer served the first two PCR rounds, at around 9 cycles each. TCRdb used MiXCR to reprocess the multiplex PCR reads, holding one entry per CDR3 protein. The data hold 99,000 or so distinct CDR3 sequences, with approximately 82% observed a single time. Germline V gene data show CDR1 as KGHDR and CDR2 as SFDVKD. The CDR3 is 14 amino acids.

This clonotype originated in a man in his forties with primary liver carcinoma and hepatitis B virus infection. Sequenced sample: liver tumor tissue from sampling region 3. Subset of the sample: tumor region T3, left-lateral pole. This sequence joins TRBV24-1 and TRBJ2-1; D unresolved. CDR3 residues: CATSRLGSYNEHFF. The CDR3 nucleotides are TGTGCTACCAGTAGATTGGGCTCCTACAATGAGCATTTCTTC.